A single sample gave rise to the 8 T cell receptor beta chains below, sequenced in a study of T cell responses to AZD1222 COVID-19 vaccine. Method: immunoSEQ multiplex PCR; TCRdb's copy keeps in-frame clones and lacks some. This table holds 90,000 to 110,000 clones, 70% to 90% found once. This material consisted of peripheral blood, taken on day 0 of AZD1222 vaccination. These receptors were collected from an adult in good health.

The CDR3 DNA sequence: TGTGCCATCAGTGTTCAGGGGCGCACCGGGGAGCTGTTTTTT. Protein product: CAISVQGRTGELFF. The chain combines TRBV10-3 with TRBJ2-2, with D maybe TRBD1 (6 bases). Trimming removed 4 bases from V and 4 bases from J, with 10 bases in between. Germline CDR1 and CDR2: ENHRY and SYGVKD. The CDR3 sequence is 14 residues long.

This clone was recorded only once. The chain carries TRBV7-2 and TRBJ1-5; D ambiguous. Germline lookup yields CDR1 SGHTA and CDR2 FQGNSA. The CDR3 length is 13 residues. V was cut by 5 bases and J by 3 bases, with 8 bases left in between. CDR3 sequence reads: CASSGSSNQPQHF. The DNA for the CDR3 is TGTGCCAGCAGCGGGTCCTCCAATCAGCCCCAGCATTTT.

The V and J genes are TRBV29-1 and TRBJ2-1, with D perhaps matching TRBD1 (6 bases). The CDR3 sequence is 14 residues long. With 3 bases removed from V and 0 bases from J, the gap between germline ends came to 9 bases. The germline gives CDR1 SQVTM, CDR2 ANQGSEA. The CDR3 spells CSVDRGYSYNEQFF. Written as DNA, the CDR3 is TGCAGCGTTGATAGGGGGTACTCCTACAATGAGCAGTTCTTC.

Regarding this clone: The sample carries other DNA sequences with the same CDR3. The V and J genes are TRBV11-2 and TRBJ2-7; a weak D match, TRBD1 (5 bases). CDR1 is SGHAT, CDR2 FQNNGV, per germline. Deletions cut 0 bases from V and 1 base from J, with 7 bases between. CDR3 length: 14 amino acids. The CDR3 sequence: CASSLDRVSYEQYF. In DNA, the CDR3 is TGTGCCAGCAGCTTAGACAGGGTGTCCTACGAGCAGTACTTC.

The chain carries TRBV19 and TRBJ1-2, with 7 bases aligning to TRBD1. This CDR3 region has 14 residues. The trim removed 4 bases at V and 2 bases at J, leaving 4 bases unmatched. Germline V gene data show CDR1 as LNHDA and CDR2 as SQIVND (reference sequence). The CDR3 bases are TGTGCCAGTAGTACCAAACAGGGGAACTATGGCTACACCTTC. It codes for CASSTKQGNYGYTF.

The V gene is TRBV5-5, the J gene TRBJ1-4; no reliable D call. Per germline, CDR1 SGHKS and CDR2 YYEKEE (reference sequence). The CDR3 length is 13 residues. V was pared by 1 base and J by 4 bases, with 5 bases between. This CDR3 is CASSLWVNEKLFF. The CDR3 region has the DNA TGTGCCAGCAGCTTGTGGGTTAATGAAAAACTGTTTTTT.

This clone has a single count. The rearrangement joins TRBV11-2 to TRBJ2-1; TRBD1 aligns across 10 bases. From germline, CDR1 is SGHAT and CDR2 FQNNGV. Trimming took 6 bases from V and 12 from J; bases not matched to a gene: 14. This CDR3 is built from 15 residues. In DNA, the CDR3 is TGTGCCAGCAGAAGAGGTGGGACAGGGGATCTAGGGCAGTTCTTC. Encoded protein: CASRRGGTGDLGQFF.

This sequence joins TRBV11-3 and TRBJ2-1; 8 positions agree with TRBD2. V gave up 2 bases and J gave up 4 bases; unmatched junction bases: 4. This CDR3 spans 15 amino acids. Germline lookup yields CDR1 SGHNT and CDR2 YENEEA. CDR3 nucleotide sequence: TGTGCCAGCAGCTTAAGAGCGGGGGTTTACAATGAGCAGTTCTTC. Translating gives CASSLRAGVYNEQFF.